This TCR beta chain was found in a study of T-cell reconstitution after alpha-beta-depleted transplantation in children. Unique molecular identifiers were incorporated during preparation of the TCRbeta library. TCRdb re-called the PCR reads through MiXCR, storing one row per CDR3 protein. Altogether 600,000 to 700,000 distinct CDR3 sequences are present, 16% being singletons, with the ten largest covering 0.8% to 1.1%. The CDR3 is made up of 15 amino acids. V lost 3 bases and J lost 2; bases outside the gene matches: 2. Looked up from germline, CDR1 is WNHNN and CDR2 is SYGVQD (reference sequence). This receptor was taken from a human donor who donated a stem cell graft to a child with acute myeloid leukemia. The chain couples TRBV10-1 to TRBJ2-1; 9 bases agree with TRBD2. The specimen comprised PBMCs from the stem cell graft donor, sampled from the stem cell graft. Written as DNA, the CDR3 is TGCGCCAGCAGTGAAGCGGGGGGCCCCTACAATGAGCAGTTCTTC. This gives the protein CASSEAGGPYNEQFF.